These 11 T cell receptor beta chains originate from one sample sequenced in a study of cytomegalovirus exposure and HLA in healthy donors. Primers included in the PCR were 60 Vbeta and 13 Jbeta primers. Some clones are missing from TCRdb's copy, which holds only in-frame ones; the method was immunoSEQ multiplex PCR. This table holds about 40,000 clones, approximately 71% found once. Sequenced input: PBMCs. These receptors were taken from a man in his fifties in good health and CMV-seropositive.

J is TRBJ1-2 and V is TRBV10-3, with TRBD1 matching 9 bases. With V trimmed by 0 bases and J by 7 bases, 9 bases remained unmatched. The CDR3 loop spans 16 amino acids. The germline gives CDR1 ENHRY, CDR2 SYGVKD. The DNA for the CDR3 is TGTGCCATCAGTGAGTCGCTCGGACAGGGGAGGGTTGGCTACACCTTC. Encoded protein: CAISESLGQGRVGYTF.

The chain is built from TRBV9 and TRBJ2-5, with TRBD1 matching 8 bases. The trim removed 0 bases at V and 1 base at J, leaving 5 bases unmatched. This CDR3 is built from 16 residues. Looked up from germline, CDR1 is SGDLS and CDR2 is YYNGEE. The CDR3 DNA follows: TGTGCCAGCAGCGTAGATCCAGGGGGCTCCCAAGAGACCCAGTACTTC. Amino acids: CASSVDPGGSQETQYF.

This chain connects TRBV27 to TRBJ1-1; D is unresolved. Germline assignment: CDR1 MNHEY and CDR2 SMNVEV (reference sequence). Between the trimmed V and J ends, which lost 6 bases and 2 bases, there was a span of 13 bases. The CDR3 has 14 residues. This CDR3 is CASRAQAGNTEAFF. CDR3 in DNA: TGTGCCAGCAGGGCCCAGGCAGGAAACACTGAAGCTTTCTTT.

The chain has TRBV18 and TRBJ2-5, with unresolved D. The CDR3 spans 14 residues. The V end lost 3 bases, the J end lost 2 bases, and 10 bases lay between the germline ends. The germline gives CDR1 KGHSH, CDR2 LQKENI. The CDR3 sequence is CASSPPVLQETQYF. In DNA form, the CDR3 reads TGTGCCAGCTCACCGCCGGTTCTTCAAGAGACCCAGTACTTC.

The chain couples TRBV4-1 to TRBJ1-2; D not certain. This CDR3 spans 16 amino acids. Trimming cost V 1 base and J 0 bases, with 12 bases left between them. Germline assignment: CDR1 MGHRA and CDR2 YSYEKL. CDR3 loop: CASSQVEGDANYGYTF. CDR3 coding DNA: TGCGCCAGCAGCCAAGTTGAAGGAGATGCTAACTATGGCTACACCTTC.

The chain combines TRBV6-5 with TRBJ2-7; D is ambiguous. CDR1 is MNHEY, CDR2 SVGAGI, per germline. There are 13 residues in the CDR3. Trimming took 2 bases from V and 4 from J, leaving 9 bases between them. CDR3 bases: TGTGCCAGCAGTTACGCCCCCGGTTACGAGCAGTACTTC. This codes for CASSYAPGYEQYF.

In this sample, this clone turned up once. The chain carries TRBV5-4 and TRBJ2-5; D is undetermined. The CDR3 is 12 amino acids. Deletions cut 1 base from V and 4 bases from J, with 5 bases between. Germline CDR1 reads SGHNT; CDR2 reads YYREEE (reference sequence). The CDR3 DNA is TGTGCCAGCAGCTTGTGGGCAGAGACCCAGTACTTC. This sequence encodes CASSLWAETQYF.

This clone was observed a handful of times. The DNA of the CDR3 is TGTGCCAGCAGCCAGAGGCAGGGTGAAAAACTGTTTTTT. Its protein product is CASSQRQGEKLFF. V usage is TRBV7-8 and J usage is TRBJ1-4, with D tentatively TRBD1 (5 bases). The CDR3 runs to 13 residues. Germline V CDR1 and CDR2: SGHVS, FQNEAQ. Trimming took 5 bases from V and 7 from J, leaving 11 bases between them.

Only a few counts were recorded for this clone. The V gene is TRBV28, the J gene TRBJ2-7; 9 nucleotides agree with TRBD1. V lost 0 bases and J lost 4; bases outside the gene matches: 1. The CDR3 loop spans 14 amino acids. The V gene's germline CDR1 is MDHEN and CDR2 SYDVKM. The CDR3 is CASSLWDRGYEQYF. DNA for the CDR3: TGTGCCAGCAGTTTATGGGACAGGGGTTACGAGCAGTACTTC.

The J gene is TRBJ1-1, the V gene TRBV7-3; D remains unclear. Germline loops: CDR1 SGHTA, CDR2 FQGTGA. Trimming cost V 7 bases and J 4 bases, with 13 bases left between them. The CDR3 is 13 residues long. CDR3 loop: CASKATESTEAFF. The CDR3, as DNA: TGTGCCAGCAAAGCCACTGAATCCACTGAAGCTTTCTTT.

This clone came up once. CDR3 amino acids: CASSLGRAYTEAFF. DNA for the CDR3: TGTGCCAGCAGCTTAGGCAGGGCGTACACTGAAGCTTTCTTT. The chain links TRBV7-2 to TRBJ1-1; tentatively, D is TRBD1 (5 bases). This CDR3 has 14 residues. The germline V and J ends were trimmed by 1 base and 3 bases, with 9 bases remaining between them. Germline values: CDR1 SGHTA, CDR2 FQGNSA.